Below, 25 T cell receptor beta chains from the same sample are listed, as sequenced in a study of OX40 agonist ivuxolimab in advanced cancers. Sequenced by immunoSEQ multiplex PCR; TCRdb stores in-frame clones only, minus some. The sample has about 53,000 clones; 84% are singletons. The source was CD4+ or CD8+ T cells sorted from blood, collected in a trial of the OX40 agonist ivuxolimab. Receptor source: an adult with an advanced solid tumor such as melanoma, head and neck, liver or kidney cancer.

The chain employs TRBV6-5 and TRBJ1-4, with D perhaps matching TRBD1 (6 bases). The germline V gene has CDR1 MNHEY and CDR2 SVGAGI. V was shortened by 5 bases and J by 6 bases, with 16 bases between the two germline ends. This CDR3 contains 15 residues. DNA for the CDR3: TGTGCCAGCAGTACCGACCGGGACACGGATGAAAAACTGTTTTTT. Protein: CASSTDRDTDEKLFF.

The V and J genes are TRBV14 and TRBJ2-7, with D maybe TRBD1 (5 bases). V lost 4 bases and J lost 6, with 13 bases in between. Germline values: CDR1 SGHDN, CDR2 FVKESK. The CDR3 has 13 residues. CDR3: CASSPELQGEQYF. The CDR3 region has the DNA TGTGCCAGCAGCCCCGAACTTCAGGGCGAGCAGTACTTC. The full variable domain, with the rest looked up from reference TRBV14 and TRBJ2-7, is EAGVTQFPSHSVIEKGQTVTLRCDPISGHDNLYWYRRVMGKEIKFLLHFVKESKQDESGMPNNRFLAERTGGTYSTLKVQPAELEDSGVYFCASSPELQGEQYFGPGTRLTVT.

This chain joins TRBV5-5 and TRBJ1-1; 7 positions match TRBD1. The CDR3 totals 13 residues. J gave up 8 bases and V 4 bases, and 8 bases lay outside the gene matches. Germline CDR1 is SGHKS and CDR2 is YYEKEE (reference sequence). As DNA, the CDR3 is TGTGCCAGCAGCCCGCCGACAGGGAAGGAAGCTTTCTTT. Protein sequence: CASSPPTGKEAFF.

This clone was detected only once. The genes are TRBV10-2 and TRBJ2-5; TRBD2 matches at 13 bases. Per germline, CDR1 WSHSY and CDR2 SAAADI. V was clipped by 2 bases and J by 4 bases; unmatched bases: 7. The CDR3 is 17 amino acids. CDR3 DNA sequence: TGCGCCAGCAGTGAGGGACTAGCGGGAGTATCAGGAGAGACCCAGTACTTC. It translates to CASSEGLAGVSGETQYF.

In its sample, this clone is medium-sized. The chain employs TRBV29-1 and TRBJ1-2; 12 nucleotides line up with TRBD1. The V segment lost 3 bases and the J segment 3 bases; nucleotides outside the gene matches: 20. The germline V gene encodes CDR1 SQVTM and CDR2 ANQGSEA. The CDR3 runs 20 residues. This CDR3 reads CSVDGGTGGPGRFSHYGYTF. CDR3 sequence (DNA): TGCAGCGTTGATGGAGGGACAGGGGGCCCCGGACGTTTTTCACACTATGGCTACACCTTC.

The chain has TRBV6-6 and TRBJ2-7; 10 positions agree with TRBD1. Germline V gene lookup returns CDR1 MNHNY and CDR2 SVGAGI (reference sequence). The junction had 5 bases not matched to a gene; V was cut back by 5 bases and J by 4 bases. The CDR3 is made up of 14 amino acids. The CDR3 spells CASSQTGGRYEQYF. CDR3 sequence (DNA): TGTGCCAGCAGTCAGACAGGGGGCCGGTACGAGCAGTACTTC.

The genes are TRBV2 and TRBJ1-5; D is perhaps TRBD1 (5 bases). There are 14 residues in the CDR3. V lost 4 bases to trimming and J lost 4 bases, with 11 bases between them. Looked up from germline, CDR1 is SNHLY and CDR2 is FYNNEI. CDR3 residues: CASSGQGGNQPQHF. Written as DNA, the CDR3 is TGTGCCAGCAGTGGTCAGGGAGGGAATCAGCCCCAGCATTTT.

This clone was found once. This sequence joins TRBV19 and TRBJ1-1; D gene ambiguous. V lost 7 bases to trimming and J lost 1 base, with 13 bases between them. Germline V gene data show CDR1 as LNHDA and CDR2 as SQIVND (reference sequence). This CDR3 is built from 14 residues. CDR3 protein: CASKPSGRNTEAFF. The DNA for the CDR3 is TGTGCCAGTAAACCATCTGGCCGGAACACTGAAGCTTTCTTT.

This clone was detected only once. The rearrangement links TRBV19 to TRBJ1-1; tentatively, D is TRBD1 (5 bases). Trimming removed 3 bases from V and 11 bases from J, with 22 bases in between. The CDR3 runs 15 residues. Germline assignment: CDR1 LNHDA and CDR2 SQIVND (reference sequence). In DNA, the CDR3 is TGTGCCAGTAGTATCTTTTTGTACATTTCGGAGGGGGCTTTCTTT. As protein: CASSIFLYISEGAFF. The full variable domain, its missing parts supplied by reference TRBV19 and TRBJ1-1, is DGGITQSPKYLFRKEGQNVTLSCEQNLNHDAMYWYRQDPGQGLRLIYYSQIVNDFQKGDIAEGYSVSREKKESFPLTVTSAQKNPTAFYLCASSIFLYISEGAFFGQGTRLTVV.

The chain combines TRBV11-1 with TRBJ1-1, with D possibly being TRBD1 (5 bases). V was clipped by 2 bases and J by 1 base, with 11 bases between them. CDR3 length: 15 amino acids. Germline V lookup: CDR1 SGHAT, CDR2 FQDESV (reference sequence). The CDR3 region has the DNA TGTGCCAGCAGCTTAATCTCCGGGGGGAACACTGAAGCTTTCTTT. Encoded protein: CASSLISGGNTEAFF.

The chain couples TRBV9 to TRBJ2-7; TRBD2 matches 9 bases. Germline trimming cut 3 bases from V and 4 bases from J; bases unmatched to any gene: 8. The CDR3 is 15 residues long. Germline V gene lookup returns CDR1 SGDLS and CDR2 YYNGEE. CDR3 amino acids: CASSEGASGTYEQYF. CDR3 DNA: TGTGCCAGCAGCGAGGGGGCTAGCGGGACTTACGAGCAGTACTTC. Full variable domain (remainder filled in from reference TRBV9 and TRBJ2-7): DSGVTQTPKHLITATGQRVTLRCSPRSGDLSVYWYQQSLDQGLQFLIQYYNGEERAKGNILERFSAQQFPDLHSELNLSSLELGDSALYFCASSEGASGTYEQYFGPGTRLTVT.

This sequence joins TRBV5-1 and TRBJ2-5, with a possible D match to TRBD1 (6 bases). The V end lost 4 bases, the J end lost 1 base, and 11 bases lay between the germline ends. The CDR3 covers 14 residues. Germline V CDR1 and CDR2: SGHRS, YFSETQ. CDR3 sequence reads: CASSPDSFQETQYF. DNA of the CDR3: TGCGCCAGCAGCCCGGACAGTTTCCAAGAGACCCAGTACTTC.

The chain is built from TRBV11-3 and TRBJ2-3, with D maybe TRBD1 (5 bases). The CDR3 loop spans 12 amino acids. Looked up from germline, CDR1 is SGHNT and CDR2 is YENEEA. Trimming left V 5 bases short and J 6 bases short, with 9 bases between. The CDR3, as DNA: TGTGCCAGCAGCGCAAGGGGTGATACGCAGTATTTT. It yields the protein CASSARGDTQYF.

V usage is TRBV5-4 and J usage is TRBJ1-5; no reliable D call. The germline gives CDR1 SGHNT, CDR2 YYREEE (reference sequence). This CDR3 is built from 13 residues. V lost 0 bases and J lost 7, with 8 bases in between. The CDR3 here is CASSLGEGQPQHF. Written as DNA, the CDR3 is TGTGCCAGCAGCTTGGGGGAAGGGCAGCCCCAGCATTTT.

The chain couples TRBV5-4 to TRBJ2-1; 8 bases map to TRBD2. V gave up 3 bases and J gave up 7 bases; unmatched junction bases: 15. Per germline, CDR1 SGHNT and CDR2 YYREEE (reference sequence). The CDR3 sequence is 17 residues long. The chain's CDR3 is CASSWGTSGRNLNEQFF. CDR3 coding DNA: TGTGCCAGCAGCTGGGGTACCAGCGGGAGAAACCTTAATGAGCAGTTCTTC.

V usage is TRBV14 and J usage is TRBJ2-2; TRBD2 matches at 12 bases. CDR1 SGHDN and CDR2 FVKESK come from the germline V gene. Trimming at V came to 2 bases and at J to 5 bases, leaving 6 bases not matched to a gene. There are 17 residues in the CDR3. The CDR3 nucleotides read TGTGCCAGCAGCCAACCTCGACTAGCGGGAGAGACCGGGGAGCTGTTTTTT. It codes for CASSQPRLAGETGELFF.

The V gene is TRBV18, the J gene TRBJ1-5; D not certain. V dropped 6 bases and J dropped 4 bases, with 16 bases sitting between them. Germline CDR1 reads KGHSH; CDR2 reads LQKENI. The CDR3 is 15 residues long. The CDR3 nucleotides are TGTGCCAGCTCCACCGGGGTGCAGTCGAATCAGCCCCAGCATTTT. Translation gives CASSTGVQSNQPQHF.

This chain joins TRBV18 and TRBJ1-5; 7 bases match TRBD1. CDR1 KGHSH and CDR2 LQKENI come from the germline V gene. J lost 2 bases, V lost 4 bases, and 5 bases had no gene match. There are 15 residues in the CDR3. CDR3 residues: CASSQGQEGNQPQHF. The CDR3, as DNA: TGTGCCAGCTCACAAGGACAGGAGGGCAATCAGCCCCAGCATTTT.

This clone appeared once. The chain joins TRBV5-1 to TRBJ1-4; 9 bases fit TRBD1. This CDR3 has 15 amino acids. J gave up 7 bases and V 4 bases, and 8 bases lay outside the gene matches. Germline loops: CDR1 SGHRS, CDR2 YFSETQ. CDR3 sequence (DNA): TGCGCCAGCAGCCCTACGACAGGGGGAGGTGAAAAACTGTTTTTT. Translating gives CASSPTTGGGEKLFF.

The V and J genes are TRBV23-1 and TRBJ2-1; 7 bases are a match to TRBD1. TRBV23-1 is filed as an ORF, its function uncertain. V was pared by 0 bases and J by 5 bases, with 10 bases of the junction left unmatched. The CDR3 sequence is 17 residues long. The CDR3 here is CASSQSNRGGLHNEQFF. The CDR3 bases are TGCGCCAGCAGTCAATCGAACAGAGGGGGCTTGCACAATGAGCAGTTCTTC.

The count of this clone is one. The rearrangement joins TRBV30 to TRBJ2-1; D is perhaps TRBD1 (5 bases). CDR3 length: 15 amino acids. Germline V lookup: CDR1 GTSNPN, CDR2 SVGIG (reference sequence). V gave up 2 bases and J gave up 1 base, with 12 bases separating them. DNA of the CDR3: TGTGCCTGGAGTCGACAGATTGGGTCCTACAATGAGCAGTTCTTC. Residues: CAWSRQIGSYNEQFF.

This clone occurred once. The rearrangement joins TRBV5-1 to TRBJ2-5; 7 bases map to TRBD2. V shed 5 bases and J 4 bases; nucleotides not matched to a gene: 5. From germline, CDR1 is SGHRS and CDR2 YFSETQ. This CDR3 contains 13 residues. CDR3 in amino acids: CASRAGDGETQYF. In DNA form, the CDR3 reads TGCGCCAGCAGGGCGGGAGATGGAGAGACCCAGTACTTC.

The V and J genes are TRBV30 and TRBJ1-2; 8 bases match TRBD1. Germline assignment: CDR1 GTSNPN and CDR2 SVGIG (reference sequence). The CDR3 length is 15 residues. The ends lost 1 base at V and 1 base at J; junction bases unmatched: 5. The CDR3 DNA reads as TGTGCCTGGAGTGCCGGGACAGGCGGTAACTATGGCTACACCTTC. Its protein is CAWSAGTGGNYGYTF.

The V gene is TRBV7-2, the J gene TRBJ2-2; a possible D gene is TRBD1 (5 bases). CDR1 and CDR2 from the germline V gene are SGHTA and FQGNSA. Trimming removed 5 bases from V and 2 bases from J, with 12 bases in between. The CDR3 spans 15 residues. This CDR3 is CASSGPQGNTGELFF. The CDR3 DNA sequence: TGTGCCAGCAGCGGACCGCAGGGTAACACCGGGGAGCTGTTTTTT.

This clone was seen only a few times. The V gene is TRBV27, the J gene TRBJ2-1, with D maybe TRBD2 (5 bases). The germline V gene has CDR1 MNHEY and CDR2 SMNVEV (reference sequence). V was shortened by 6 bases and J by 7 bases, with 19 bases between the two germline ends. This CDR3 has 15 amino acids. Here the CDR3 DNA reads TGTGCCAGCAGCCGAACGGGATCAATAGGTAATGAGCAGTTCTTC. It specifies CASSRTGSIGNEQFF.